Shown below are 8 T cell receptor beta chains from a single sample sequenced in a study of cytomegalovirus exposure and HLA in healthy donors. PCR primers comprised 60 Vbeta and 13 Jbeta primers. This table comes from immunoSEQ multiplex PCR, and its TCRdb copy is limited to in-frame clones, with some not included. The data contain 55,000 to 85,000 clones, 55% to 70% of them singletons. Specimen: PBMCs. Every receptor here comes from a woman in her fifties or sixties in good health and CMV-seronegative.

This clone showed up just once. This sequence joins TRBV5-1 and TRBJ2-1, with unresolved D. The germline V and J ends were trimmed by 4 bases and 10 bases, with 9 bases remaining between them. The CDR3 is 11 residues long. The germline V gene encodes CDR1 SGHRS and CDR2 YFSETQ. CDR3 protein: CASSAQAEQFF. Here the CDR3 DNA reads TGCGCCAGCAGCGCGCAAGCGGAGCAGTTCTTC.

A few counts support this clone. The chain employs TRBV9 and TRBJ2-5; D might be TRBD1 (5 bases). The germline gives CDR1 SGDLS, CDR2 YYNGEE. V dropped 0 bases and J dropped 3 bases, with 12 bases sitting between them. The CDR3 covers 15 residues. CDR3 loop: CASSVVGVPEETQYF. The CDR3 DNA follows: TGTGCCAGCAGCGTAGTAGGGGTCCCGGAAGAGACCCAGTACTTC.

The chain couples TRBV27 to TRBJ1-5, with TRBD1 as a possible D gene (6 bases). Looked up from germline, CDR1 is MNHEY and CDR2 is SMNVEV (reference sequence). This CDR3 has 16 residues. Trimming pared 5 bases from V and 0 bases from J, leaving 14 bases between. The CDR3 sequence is CASSVTGPYSNQPQHF. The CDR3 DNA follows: TGTGCCAGCAGTGTGACAGGCCCCTATAGCAATCAGCCCCAGCATTTT.

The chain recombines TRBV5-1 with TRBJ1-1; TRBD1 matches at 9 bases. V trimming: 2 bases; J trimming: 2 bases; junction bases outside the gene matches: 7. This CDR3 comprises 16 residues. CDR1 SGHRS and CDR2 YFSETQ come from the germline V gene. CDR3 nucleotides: TGCGCCAGCAGCTTACGATGGACAGGGGACAACACTGAAGCTTTCTTT. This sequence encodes CASSLRWTGDNTEAFF. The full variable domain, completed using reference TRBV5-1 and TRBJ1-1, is KAGVTQTPRYLIKTRGQQVTLSCSPISGHRSVSWYQQTPGQGLQFLFEYFSETQRNKGNFPGRFSGRQFSNSRSEMNVSTLELGDSALYLCASSLRWTGDNTEAFFGQGTRLTVV.

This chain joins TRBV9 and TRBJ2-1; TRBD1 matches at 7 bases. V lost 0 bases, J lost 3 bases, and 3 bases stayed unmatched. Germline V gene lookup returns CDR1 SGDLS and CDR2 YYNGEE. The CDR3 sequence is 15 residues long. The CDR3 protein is CASSVAGQNYNEQFF. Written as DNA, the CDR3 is TGTGCCAGCAGCGTAGCGGGACAGAACTACAATGAGCAGTTCTTC.

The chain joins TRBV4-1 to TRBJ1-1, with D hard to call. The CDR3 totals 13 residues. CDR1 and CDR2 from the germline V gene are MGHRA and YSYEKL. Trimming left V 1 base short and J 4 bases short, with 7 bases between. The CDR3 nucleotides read TGCGCCAGCAGCCAAGTCGAAGCCACTGAAGCTTTCTTT. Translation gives CASSQVEATEAFF.

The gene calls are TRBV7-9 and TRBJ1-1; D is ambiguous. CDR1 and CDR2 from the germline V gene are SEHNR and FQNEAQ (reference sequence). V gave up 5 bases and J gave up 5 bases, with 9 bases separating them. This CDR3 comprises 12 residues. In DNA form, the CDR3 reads TGTGCCAGCAGCATCCGAGGGACTGAAGCTTTCTTT. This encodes CASSIRGTEAFF.

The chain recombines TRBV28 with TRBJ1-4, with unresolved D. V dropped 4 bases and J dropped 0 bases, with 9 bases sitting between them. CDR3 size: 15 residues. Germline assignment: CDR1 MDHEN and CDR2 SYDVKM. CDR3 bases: TGTGCCAGCAGTTCTCGGGATTCAACTAATGAAAAACTGTTTTTT. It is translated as CASSSRDSTNEKLFF. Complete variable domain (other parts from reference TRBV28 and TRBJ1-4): DVKVTQSSRYLVKRTGEKVFLECVQDMDHENMFWYRQDPGLGLRLIYFSYDVKMKEKGDIPEGYSVSREKKERFSLILESASTNQTSMYLCASSSRDSTNEKLFFGSGTQLSVL.